This T cell receptor beta chain derives from a study of T cells in Graves' hyperthyroidism and ophthalmopathy. A word on this clonotype: Its antigen is not identified.

Exclusion of patients followed from uncontrolled infection, other autoimmune disease, pregnancy or lactation. Diagnosis relied on clinical symptoms, serum thyroxine and TRAb, thyroid ultrasound and orbital computed tomography. Authors of the study amplified TCR beta CDR3 regions from RNA transcripts. The primer set for the first-round RT-PCR of the TCR CDR3 was HTBI. Using its own MiXCR run on the multiplex PCR reads, TCRdb lists one record per CDR3 protein. In the table there are approximately 870,000 distinct CDR3 sequences, roughly 40% of which are singletons. After removal of 5 bases from V and 7 bases from J, the junction contained 10 bases not matched to a gene. The CDR3 has 16 residues. The germline gives CDR1 SGHTA, CDR2 FQGNSA. The study, taken as a whole, reports: A median around 6.4 months before onset, the model predicted ophthalmopathy.

Sequencing input: blood. The chain is built from TRBV7-2 and TRBJ2-7, with 14 bases aligning to TRBD2. This clonotype was obtained from a man between 18 and 29 years old with Graves' hyperthyroidism. The CDR3 spells CASSEATSGRAGEQYF. CDR3 in DNA: TGTGCCAGCAGCGAAGCGACTAGCGGGAGGGCTGGGGAGCAGTACTTC.